What follows is one TCR beta chain and its context. The data were taken from a study of blood T cell repertoires in COVID-19. On the study more broadly: From T cells, B-cell-depleted T cells, or PBMCs came the material, which was cDNA or gDNA.

Original processing methods: Counts of nucleated cells, estimated from reference gene primer amplification, were obtained. Libraries were prepared by immunoSEQ multiplex PCR; TCRdb keeps only in-frame clonotypes and omits some of them. The DNA gave D and trimming, while V, J and clone size come from that table. The profile shows 360,000 or so clones, 85% to 90% of them singletons. Looked up from germline, CDR1 is MDHEN and CDR2 is SYDVKM. V gave up 8 bases and J gave up 2 bases, with 12 bases separating them. This CDR3 contains 13 residues. The study assigned cohorts using participant-reported clinical history.

The origin of this receptor is a woman aged 25 to 39 who had been exposed to COVID-19. The sample consisted of PBMCs or T cells enriched from blood (not recorded which). This rearrangement joins TRBV28 to TRBJ1-1; possible D gene TRBD1, 5 bases. The CDR3 nucleotides read TGTGCCAGCGGGTGGCAGGGAAACACTGAAGCTTTCTTT. This sequence encodes CASGWQGNTEAFF.